These T cell receptor beta chains were read from a single sample in a study of PD-L1 blockade in urothelial cancer. The method was immunoSEQ multiplex PCR; TCRdb's version includes in-frame clones alone and lacks a portion of them. Here the sample spans more than 35,000 clones, approximately 78% being singletons. The sequencing used PBMCs, collected around atezolizumab (anti-PD-L1) treatment. Source of these receptors: a man aged 60 to 75 with urothelial cancer. CDR3s include the opening cysteine and the closing phenylalanine or tryptophan.

j_call,v_call,cdr3_aa
TRBJ2-2,TRBV10-1,CASRKLHGGGTGELFF
TRBJ2-7,TRBV4-3,CASSQDERGGAYEQYF
TRBJ2-3,TRBV5-5,CASSYGSGSTDTQYF
TRBJ1-6,TRBV19,CASSTTGDNSPLHF
TRBJ1-2,TRBV2,CASSEHRGRPNYGYTF
TRBJ2-7,TRBV5-1,CASRAAGTGLYEQYF
TRBJ2-7,TRBV7-9,CASSFSGDYEQYF
TRBJ1-4,TRBV10-1,CASGDYEKLFF
TRBJ2-1,TRBV5-1,CASSLDGGAGYYNEQFF
TRBJ2-7,TRBV2,CASSLYRDPYEQYF
TRBJ1-1,TRBV6-5,CASSQTGTEAFF
TRBJ1-2,TRBV4-3,CASSQGQGVDGYTF
TRBJ1-1,TRBV14,CASSYRARNTEAFF
TRBJ1-3,TRBV6-1,CASSDLRDRGNTIYF
TRBJ2-7,TRBV15,CATSRGLPGQGSYEQYF
TRBJ1-2,TRBV10-3,CAIRGGRANYGYTF
TRBJ1-3,TRBV7-6,CASSLNPGDTIYF